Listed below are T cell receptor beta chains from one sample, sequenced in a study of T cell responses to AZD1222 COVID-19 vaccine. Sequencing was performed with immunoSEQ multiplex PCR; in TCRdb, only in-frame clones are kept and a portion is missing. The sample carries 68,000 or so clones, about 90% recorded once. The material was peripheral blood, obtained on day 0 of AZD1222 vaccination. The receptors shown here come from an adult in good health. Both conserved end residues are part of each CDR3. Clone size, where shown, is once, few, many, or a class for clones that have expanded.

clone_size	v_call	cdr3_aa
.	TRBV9	CASSVSLGEQYF
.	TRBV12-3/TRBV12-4	CASSGQERKTQYF
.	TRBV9	CASSVEFGLGYEQYF
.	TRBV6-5	CASSNDRVMNTEAFF
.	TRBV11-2	CASSQGPGQKETQYF
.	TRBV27	CASIGGRTDNEQFF
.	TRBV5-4	CASSTRDRGDEQYF
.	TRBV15	CATSRVTASGSSSYNEQFF
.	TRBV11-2	CASSLAQGNTEAFF
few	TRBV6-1	CASSEQSSGANVLTF
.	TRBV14	CASSQGPWGAGTEAFF
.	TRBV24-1	CATRGLAGVGELFF